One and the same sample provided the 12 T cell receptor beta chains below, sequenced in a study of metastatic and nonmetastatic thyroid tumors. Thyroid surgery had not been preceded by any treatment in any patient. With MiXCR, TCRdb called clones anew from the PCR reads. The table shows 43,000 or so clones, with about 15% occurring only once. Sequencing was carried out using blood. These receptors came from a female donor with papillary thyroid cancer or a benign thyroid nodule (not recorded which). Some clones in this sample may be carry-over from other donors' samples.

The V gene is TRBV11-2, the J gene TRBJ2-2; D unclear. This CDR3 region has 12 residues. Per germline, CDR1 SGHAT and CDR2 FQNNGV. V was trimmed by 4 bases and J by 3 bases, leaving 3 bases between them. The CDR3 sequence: CASSSDTGELFF. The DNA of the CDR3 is TGTGCCAGCAGCTCGGACACCGGGGAGCTGTTTTTT.

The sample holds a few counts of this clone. This CDR3 is CASSFRTGEAFF. CDR3 DNA sequence: TGTGCCAGCAGCTTCAGGACAGGTGAAGCTTTCTTT. V gene TRBV28 combines with J gene TRBJ1-1; 7 nucleotides match TRBD1. The germline CDR1 and CDR2 sequences are MDHEN and SYDVKM. V was clipped by 6 bases and J by 7 bases; unmatched bases: 5. The CDR3 length is 12 residues. The complete variable domain, with remaining parts taken from reference TRBV28 and TRBJ1-1, reads DVKVTQSSRYLVKRTGEKVFLECVQDMDHENMFWYRQDPGLGLRLIYFSYDVKMKEKGDIPEGYSVSREKKERFSLILESASTNQTSMYLCASSFRTGEAFFGQGTRLTVV.

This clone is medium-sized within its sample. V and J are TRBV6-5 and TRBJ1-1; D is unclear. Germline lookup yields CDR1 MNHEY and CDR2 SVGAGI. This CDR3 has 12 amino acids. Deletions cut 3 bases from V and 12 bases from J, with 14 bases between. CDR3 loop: CASSYGAQRTFF. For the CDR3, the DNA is TGTGCCAGCAGTTATGGAGCCCAAAGGACTTTCTTT.

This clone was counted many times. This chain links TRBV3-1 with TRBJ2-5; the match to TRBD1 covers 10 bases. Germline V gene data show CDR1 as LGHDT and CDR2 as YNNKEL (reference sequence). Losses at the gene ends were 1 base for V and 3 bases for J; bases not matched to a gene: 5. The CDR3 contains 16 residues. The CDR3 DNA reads TGTGCCAGCAGCCAAGTGGGACAGGGGTCGGAAGAGACCCAGTACTTC. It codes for CASSQVGQGSEETQYF.

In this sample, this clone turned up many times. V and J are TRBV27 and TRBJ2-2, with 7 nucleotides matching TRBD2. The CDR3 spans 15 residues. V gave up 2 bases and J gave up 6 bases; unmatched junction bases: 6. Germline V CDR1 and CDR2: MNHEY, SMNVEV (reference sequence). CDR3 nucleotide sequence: TGTGCCAGCAGTTTAGGCGGGAGAGTCGCCGGGGAGCTGTTTTTT. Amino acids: CASSLGGRVAGELFF.

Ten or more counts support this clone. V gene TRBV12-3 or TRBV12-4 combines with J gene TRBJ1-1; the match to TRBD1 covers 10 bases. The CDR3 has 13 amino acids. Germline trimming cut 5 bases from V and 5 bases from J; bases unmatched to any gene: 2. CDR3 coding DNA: TGTGCCAGCAGTCGGGACAGGGGAACTGAAGCTTTCTTT. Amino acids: CASSRDRGTEAFF.

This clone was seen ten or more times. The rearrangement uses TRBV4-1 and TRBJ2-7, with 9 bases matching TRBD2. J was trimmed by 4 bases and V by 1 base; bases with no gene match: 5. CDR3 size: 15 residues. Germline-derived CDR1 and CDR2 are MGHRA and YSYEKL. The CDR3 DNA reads TGCGCCAGCAGCCAAGTGGCTAGCGGGACTTACGAGCAGTACTTC. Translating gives CASSQVASGTYEQYF.

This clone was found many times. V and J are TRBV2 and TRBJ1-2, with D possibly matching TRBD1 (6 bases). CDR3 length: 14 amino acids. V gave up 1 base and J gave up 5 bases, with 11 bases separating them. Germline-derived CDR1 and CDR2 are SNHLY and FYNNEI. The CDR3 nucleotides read TGTGCCAGCAGTGAAGGGGGGGGGCGATATGGCTACACCTTC. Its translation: CASSEGGGRYGYTF.

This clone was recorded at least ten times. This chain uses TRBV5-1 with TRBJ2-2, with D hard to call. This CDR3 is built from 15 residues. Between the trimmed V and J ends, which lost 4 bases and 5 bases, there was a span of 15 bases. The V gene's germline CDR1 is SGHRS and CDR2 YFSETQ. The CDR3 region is CASSTRQRVTGELFF. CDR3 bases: TGCGCCAGCAGCACACGGCAGCGCGTGACCGGGGAGCTGTTTTTT. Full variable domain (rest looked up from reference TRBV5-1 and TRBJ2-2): KAGVTQTPRYLIKTRGQQVTLSCSPISGHRSVSWYQQTPGQGLQFLFEYFSETQRNKGNFPGRFSGRQFSNSRSEMNVSTLELGDSALYLCASSTRQRVTGELFFGEGSRLTVL.

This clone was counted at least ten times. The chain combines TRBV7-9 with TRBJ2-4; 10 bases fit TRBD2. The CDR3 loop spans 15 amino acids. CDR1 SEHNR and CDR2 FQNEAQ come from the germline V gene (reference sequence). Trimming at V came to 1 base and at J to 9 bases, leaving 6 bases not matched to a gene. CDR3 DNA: TGTGCCAGCAGCTTAGTTCTAGCGGGAGAGGGCATTCAGTACTTC. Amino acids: CASSLVLAGEGIQYF.

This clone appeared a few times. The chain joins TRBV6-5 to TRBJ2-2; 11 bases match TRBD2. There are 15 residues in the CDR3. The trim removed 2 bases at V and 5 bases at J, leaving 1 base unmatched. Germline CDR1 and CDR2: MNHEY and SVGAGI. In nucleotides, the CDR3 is TGTGCCAGCAGTTACACTAGCGGGAGAACCGGGGAGCTGTTTTTT. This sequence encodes CASSYTSGRTGELFF.

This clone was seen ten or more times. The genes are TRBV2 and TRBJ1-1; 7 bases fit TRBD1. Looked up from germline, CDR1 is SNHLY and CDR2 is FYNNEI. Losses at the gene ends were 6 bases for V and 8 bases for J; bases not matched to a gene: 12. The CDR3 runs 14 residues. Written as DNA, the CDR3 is TGTGCCAGCAGACTTTTACTGACAGGGTCAGAAGCTTTCTTT. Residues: CASRLLLTGSEAFF.